Each of the 24 T cell receptor beta chains below was sequenced from the same sample in a study of blood T cell repertoires in COVID-19. Some clones are missing from TCRdb's copy, which holds only in-frame ones; the method was immunoSEQ multiplex PCR. This sample carries roughly 180,000 clones, 60% to 85% of them seen once, and the ten largest clones take approximately 7.7%. Source material: peripheral blood. All receptors derive from a woman between 55 and 75 years old with COVID-19, enrolled during active disease.

V and J are TRBV9 and TRBJ1-2, with 7 positions matching TRBD1. The junction had 8 bases not matched to a gene; V was cut back by 5 bases and J by 4 bases. Germline V gene lookup returns CDR1 SGDLS and CDR2 YYNGEE. The CDR3 length is 14 residues. The CDR3 DNA reads TGTGCCAGCAGTGAACGACAGGGTGGCTATGGCTACACCTTC. Amino acids: CASSERQGGYGYTF.

The V call is TRBV5-3, the J call TRBJ2-7; 8 nucleotides match TRBD1. TRBV5-3 is marked as an open reading frame, function uncertain. V dropped 4 bases and J dropped 2; count of bases not matched to a gene: 8. The CDR3 has 15 residues. The CDR3 spells CARSTGTGATYEQYV. CDR3 nucleotides: TGTGCCAGAAGCACGGGGACAGGCGCAACCTACGAGCAGTACGTC.

The rearrangement links TRBV7-9 to TRBJ1-2; D may be TRBD1 (5 bases). There are 14 residues in the CDR3. The germline V and J ends were trimmed by 5 bases and 6 bases, with 16 bases remaining between them. In germline, CDR1 is SEHNR, CDR2 FQNEAQ (reference sequence). CDR3 residues: CASSPIPQGDGYTF. The CDR3 nucleotides are TGTGCCAGCAGCCCCATCCCTCAAGGGGATGGCTACACCTTC.

CDR3 bases: TGTGCCAGCAGTTTATCACGATCGCGGAACGAGCAGTACTTC. Its protein product is CASSLSRSRNEQYF. V is TRBV27 and J is TRBJ2-7; D is undetermined. The germline CDR1 and CDR2 sequences are MNHEY and SMNVEV (reference sequence). The V end lost 0 bases, the J end lost 5 bases, and 11 bases lay between the germline ends. This CDR3 region has 14 residues.

This clone was seen only once. This sequence joins TRBV3-1 (or the pseudogene TRBV3-2) and TRBJ2-5; 13 bases align to TRBD2. The length of the CDR3 is 17 residues. V lost 4 bases, J lost 1 base, and 6 bases stayed unmatched. The germline V gene has CDR1 LGHDT and CDR2 YNNKEL (reference sequence). Here the CDR3 reads CASSRGLAGVSQETQYF. The CDR3 region has the DNA TGTGCCAGCAGCCGAGGACTAGCGGGGGTTTCCCAAGAGACCCAGTACTTC.

The CDR3 DNA is TGTGCCAGCAGCCCGACACCCTGGTCCGAGCAGTACGTC. Amino acids: CASSPTPWSEQYV. The chain employs TRBV12-3 or TRBV12-4 and TRBJ2-7; no firm D call. V lost 6 bases and J 6 bases, leaving 15 bases between the germline ends. This CDR3 is built from 13 residues.

This chain links TRBV6-5 with TRBJ2-7, with D tentatively TRBD2 (5 bases). Germline CDR1 MNHEY, CDR2 SVGAGI. CDR3 length equals 15 residues. Trimming removed 2 bases at V and 6 bases at J, with 17 bases between. For the CDR3, the DNA is TGTGCCAGCAGTTACGGAGTATCTCCTACTAGCGAGCAGTACTTC. This codes for CASSYGVSPTSEQYF.

CDR3 nucleotides: TGCGCCAGCAGCTCGGGACTGGGGGGTGTGGGGCCCTACGAGCAGTACTTC. It specifies CASSSGLGGVGPYEQYF. This rearrangement joins TRBV5-1 to TRBJ2-7, with a weak D call TRBD2 (6 bases). Trimming took 3 bases from V and 2 from J, leaving 21 bases between them. Germline V gene data show CDR1 as SGHRS and CDR2 as YFSETQ. The CDR3 contains 17 residues.

The genes are TRBV10-1 and TRBJ1-1, with TRBD1 matching 8 bases. Germline-derived CDR1 and CDR2 are WNHNN and SYGVQD (reference sequence). The CDR3 consists of 15 residues. J lost 5 bases, V lost 4 bases, and 9 bases had no gene match. CDR3 residues: CASSARTGKGTEAFF. The CDR3 nucleotides are TGCGCCAGCAGTGCCCGGACAGGGAAAGGGACTGAAGCTTTCTTT.

This sequence joins TRBV6-6 and TRBJ2-1; D is uncertain. Trimming removed 2 bases from V and 4 bases from J, with 9 bases in between. From germline, CDR1 is MNHNY and CDR2 SVGAGI (reference sequence). The CDR3 is made up of 14 amino acids. The CDR3 DNA follows: TGTGCCAGCAGTTACCAAACCCGGTACAATGAGCAGTTCTTC. It specifies CASSYQTRYNEQFF.

V and J are TRBV28 and TRBJ2-7; unclear D gene. The CDR3 runs to 12 residues. Germline V gene lookup returns CDR1 MDHEN and CDR2 SYDVKM. CDR3 loop: CASSGPHYGQYV. The DNA for the CDR3 is TGTGCCAGCAGTGGTCCACACTACGGGCAGTACGTC.

The rearrangement links TRBV30 to TRBJ2-7; 7 bases match TRBD1. The junction had 5 bases not matched to a gene; V was cut back by 4 bases and J by 5 bases. The germline gives CDR1 GTSNPN, CDR2 SVGIG (reference sequence). The CDR3 contains 12 residues. CDR3 region: CAWNPGQHEQYF. CDR3 nucleotides: TGTGCCTGGAATCCGGGACAGCACGAGCAGTACTTC.

The chain employs TRBV28 and TRBJ1-5, with D perhaps TRBD1 (6 bases). The germline V and J ends were trimmed by 5 bases and 7 bases, with 21 bases remaining between them. The CDR3 has 16 residues. The germline V gene has CDR1 MDHEN and CDR2 SYDVKM. The CDR3 DNA sequence: TGTGCCAGCAGTCTCCCTATGGGGGCCACAGGGCAGCCCCAGCATTTT. This encodes CASSLPMGATGQPQHF.

This rearrangement joins TRBV16 to TRBJ2-7, with 9 nucleotides matching TRBD1. J gave up 2 bases and V 4 bases, and 6 bases lay outside the gene matches. Germline V gene lookup returns CDR1 KGHSY and CDR2 FQNENV. The CDR3 contains 15 residues. In nucleotides, the CDR3 is TGTGCCAGCAGCCCGGGACAGGGATTTGCCTACGAGCAGTACTTC. Its translation is CASSPGQGFAYEQYF.

The rearrangement uses TRBV13 and TRBJ2-3; the D gene is possibly TRBD2 (7 bases). The CDR3 runs 15 residues. Germline V gene data show CDR1 as PRHDT and CDR2 as FYEKMQ (reference sequence). V lost 5 bases, J lost 4 bases, and 16 bases lay in between. The CDR3 DNA reads TGTGCCAGCAGCCCCATAGGGGGAGGGCCAGATACGCAGTATTTT. Translated: CASSPIGGGPDTQYF.

V gene TRBV30 combines with J gene TRBJ2-6, with D unclear. The CDR3 consists of 14 residues. V dropped 7 bases and J dropped 1 base, with 11 bases sitting between them. Germline V gives CDR1 GTSNPN, CDR2 SVGIG (reference sequence). This chain's CDR3 is CASPWQSGANVLTF. CDR3 nucleotide sequence: TGTGCCTCTCCTTGGCAATCTGGGGCCAACGTCCTGACTTTC.

V and J are TRBV19 and TRBJ2-1; tentatively, D is TRBD2 (6 bases). The CDR3 consists of 15 residues. The germline V gene encodes CDR1 LNHDA and CDR2 SQIVND (reference sequence). Trimming took off 2 bases at V and 7 bases at J, with 15 bases between the two ends. In DNA form, the CDR3 reads TGTGCCAGTAGTATACTTGGAGGGTCAGGAAATGAGCAGTTCTTC. This gives the protein CASSILGGSGNEQFF.

CDR3 in DNA: TGTGCCAGCAGTCGAACTAGTCGGGTGTACGAGCAGTACTTC. This gives the protein CASSRTSRVYEQYF. The rearrangement links TRBV28 to TRBJ2-7, with a possible D match to TRBD2 (5 bases). The germline V gene has CDR1 MDHEN and CDR2 SYDVKM. The CDR3 covers 14 residues. V dropped 5 bases and J dropped 4 bases, with 15 bases sitting between them. Full variable domain (missing parts from reference TRBV28 and TRBJ2-7): DVKVTQSSRYLVKRTGEKVFLECVQDMDHENMFWYRQDPGLGLRLIYFSYDVKMKEKGDIPEGYSVSREKKERFSLILESASTNQTSMYLCASSRTSRVYEQYFGPGTRLTVT.

The CDR3: CASSEGLVNTGELFF. CDR3 sequence (DNA): TGTGCCAGCAGCGAAGGACTGGTGAACACCGGGGAGCTGTTTTTT. V gene TRBV7-9 combines with J gene TRBJ2-2, with D perhaps matching TRBD2 (5 bases). The ends were cut back, 5 bases at V and 1 base at J, with 11 bases in the middle. Germline values: CDR1 SEHNR, CDR2 FQNEAQ (reference sequence). This CDR3 is 15 amino acids long.

The chain carries TRBV5-1 and TRBJ2-3, with 7 bases that match TRBD2. Germline assignment: CDR1 SGHRS and CDR2 YFSETQ. CDR3 length: 15 amino acids. With 5 bases clipped from V and 1 base from J, the junction kept 7 bases outside the gene matches. The CDR3 protein is CASRLSGWGTDTQYF. The CDR3 DNA is TGCGCCAGCAGACTTAGCGGGTGGGGCACAGATACGCAGTATTTT.

This chain uses TRBV15 with TRBJ2-5, with TRBD2 matching over 9 bases. J lost 5 bases, V lost 0 bases, and 13 bases had no gene match. Germline loops: CDR1 LNHNV, CDR2 YYDKDF (reference sequence). This CDR3 has 18 residues. This chain's CDR3 is CATSRDRGSGGTPETQYF. Written as DNA, the CDR3 is TGTGCCACCAGCAGAGATCGGGGAAGCGGGGGGACACCCGAGACCCAGTACTTC. Looking up the rest from reference TRBV15 and TRBJ2-5 gives the full variable domain: DAMVIQNPRYQVTQFGKPVTLSCSQTLNHNVMYWYQQKSSQAPKLLFHYYDKDFNNEADTPDNFQSRRPNTSFCFLDIRSPGLGDTAMYLCATSRDRGSGGTPETQYFGPGTRLLVL.

The chain employs TRBV11-2 and TRBJ2-5, with 9 bases that match TRBD1. CDR1 is SGHAT, CDR2 FQNNGV, per germline. With V trimmed by 3 bases and J by 5 bases, 10 bases remained unmatched. This CDR3 spans 16 amino acids. CDR3 sequence: CASSFSGTGRRETQYF. The CDR3, as DNA: TGTGCCAGCAGCTTTTCGGGGACAGGGAGAAGGGAGACCCAGTACTTC.

The chain carries TRBV30 and TRBJ2-1; no clear D gene. V was pared by 3 bases and J by 0 bases, with 6 bases between. This CDR3 spans 13 amino acids. Germline CDR1 and CDR2: GTSNPN and SVGIG (reference sequence). The CDR3 sequence: CAWRYSSYNEQFF. As DNA, the CDR3 is TGTGCCTGGAGGTATAGCTCCTACAATGAGCAGTTCTTC.

This clone was recorded once. The V call is TRBV29-1, the J call TRBJ2-3; a possible D gene is TRBD2 (6 bases). This CDR3 is 15 amino acids long. V was pared by 0 bases and J by 4 bases, with 14 bases between. The germline CDR1 and CDR2 sequences are SQVTM and ANQGSEA. The CDR3 nucleotides are TGCAGCGTTGAAGATCGGAAGGAGGGACCAGATACGCAGTATTTT. It yields the protein CSVEDRKEGPDTQYF.